This T cell receptor beta chain was identified in a study of T-cell memory formation after mild COVID-19. This CDR3 comprises 17 residues. V lost 2 bases and J lost 1; bases outside the gene matches: 14. CDR1 and CDR2 (germline): DFQATT, SNEGSKA (reference sequence). 5'RACE primed at constant segments yielded TCR alpha and TCR beta cDNA libraries bearing sample barcodes and UMIs. TCRdb used MiXCR to reprocess the 5' RACE reads, holding one entry per CDR3 protein. The sample consists of approximately 7,400 distinct CDR3 sequences, around 58% of them appearing once. The source material was PBMCs or a T cell subset sorted from them (not recorded which). The J gene is TRBJ2-7, the V gene TRBV20-1; 7 nucleotides match TRBD2. This clonotype originated in an adult who had mild COVID-19 (a few samples of this study predate the infection). Cell type and time point are not known. CDR3: CSARPHFGAGASYEQYF. CDR3 sequence (DNA): TGCAGTGCTAGACCCCACTTCGGGGCGGGAGCGTCCTACGAGCAGTACTTC.